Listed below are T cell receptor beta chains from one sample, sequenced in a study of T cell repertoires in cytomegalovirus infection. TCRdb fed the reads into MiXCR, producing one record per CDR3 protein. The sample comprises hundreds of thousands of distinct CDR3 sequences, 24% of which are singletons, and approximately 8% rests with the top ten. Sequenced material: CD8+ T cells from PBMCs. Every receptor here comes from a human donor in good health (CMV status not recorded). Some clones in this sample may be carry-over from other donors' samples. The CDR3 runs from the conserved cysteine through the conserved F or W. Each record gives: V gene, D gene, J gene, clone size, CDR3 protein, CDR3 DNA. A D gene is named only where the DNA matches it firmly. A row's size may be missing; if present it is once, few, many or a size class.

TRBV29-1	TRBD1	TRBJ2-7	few	CSVKTGDLREQYF	TGCAGCGTTAAGACAGGGGATTTGAGAGAGCAGTACTTC
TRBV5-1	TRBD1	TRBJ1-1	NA	CASSLGEQGKTEAFF	TGCGCCAGCAGCTTGGGGGAACAGGGGAAAACTGAAGCTTTCTTT
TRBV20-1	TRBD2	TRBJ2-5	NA	CSATNSLAGLQETQYF	TGCAGTGCTACAAATTCACTAGCGGGGCTCCAAGAGACCCAGTACTTC
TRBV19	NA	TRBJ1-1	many	CASSMGMNTEAFF	TGTGCCAGTAGTATGGGCATGAACACTGAAGCTTTCTTT
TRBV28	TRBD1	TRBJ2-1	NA	CASSLTEGANEQFF	TGTGCCAGCAGTTTAACTGAGGGGGCAAATGAGCAGTTCTTC
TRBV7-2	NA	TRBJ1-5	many	CASSLGGLYQPQHF	TGTGCCAGCAGCTTAGGGGGACTCTATCAGCCCCAGCATTTT
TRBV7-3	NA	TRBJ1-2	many	CASSLTAVGYGYTF	TGTGCCAGCAGCTTGACAGCGGTGGGATATGGCTACACCTTC
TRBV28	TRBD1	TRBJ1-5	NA	CASSGGTGLQPQHF	TGTGCCAGCAGTGGCGGGACAGGGCTCCAGCCCCAGCATTTT
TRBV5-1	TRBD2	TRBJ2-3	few	CASSYLAGGARTDTQYF	TGCGCCAGCAGCTACCTAGCGGGGGGAGCCCGCACAGATACGCAGTATTTT
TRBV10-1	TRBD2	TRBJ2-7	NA	CASSETRLAGAYEQYF	TGCGCCAGCAGTGAGACCCGACTAGCGGGGGCTTACGAGCAGTACTTC
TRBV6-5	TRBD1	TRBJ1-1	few	CASSYPGTGTEAFF	TGTGCCAGCAGTTACCCGGGGACAGGCACTGAAGCTTTCTTT
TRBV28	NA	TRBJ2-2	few	CASTLPYTGELFF	TGTGCCAGCACCCTCCCTTACACCGGGGAGCTGTTTTTT
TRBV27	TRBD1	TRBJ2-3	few	CASSSPGQGSDTQYF	TGTGCCAGCAGTTCACCGGGACAGGGATCAGATACGCAGTATTTT
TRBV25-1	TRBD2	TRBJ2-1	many	CASSELLAGVGYNEQFF	TGTGCCAGCAGTGAATTGCTAGCGGGGGTCGGCTACAATGAGCAGTTCTTC
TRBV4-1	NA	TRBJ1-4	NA	CASSQDGNFGGSNEKLFF	TGCGCCAGCAGCCAAGATGGAAACTTCGGCGGATCTAATGAAAAACTGTTTTTT
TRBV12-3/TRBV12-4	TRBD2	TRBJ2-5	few	CASSLYGSGGLGETQYF	TGTGCCAGCAGCCTGTACGGTAGCGGGGGGCTCGGGGAGACCCAGTACTTC
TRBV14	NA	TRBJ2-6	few	CASSQDQSSGANVLTF	TGTGCCAGCAGCCAAGATCAGAGCTCTGGGGCCAACGTCCTGACTTTC
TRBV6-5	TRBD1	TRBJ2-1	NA	CASSYTGTGIYNEQFF	TGTGCCAGCAGTTATACCGGGACAGGGATCTACAATGAGCAGTTCTTC
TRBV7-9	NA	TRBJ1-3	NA	CASTLEGWSSGNTIYF	TGTGCCAGCACCTTAGAGGGTTGGAGCTCTGGAAACACCATATATTTT
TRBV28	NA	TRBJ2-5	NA	CASRREGIETQYF	TGTGCCAGCAGGCGGGAAGGGATAGAGACCCAGTACTTC
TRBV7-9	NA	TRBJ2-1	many	CASSQIQGEQFF	TGTGCCAGCAGCCAGATACAGGGAGAGCAGTTCTTC
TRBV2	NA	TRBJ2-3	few	CASEASDTDTQYF	TGTGCCAGCGAAGCGTCTGACACAGATACGCAGTATTTT
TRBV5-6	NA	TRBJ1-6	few	CASSTGYSPLHF	TGTGCCAGCAGCACAGGATACTCACCCCTCCACTTT
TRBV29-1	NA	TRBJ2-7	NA	CSVPRGDSAYQQYF	TGCAGCGTCCCCAGGGGGGACAGTGCCTACCAGCAGTACTTC
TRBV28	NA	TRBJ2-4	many	CASSLPRTTSPKNIQYF	TGTGCCAGCAGTTTACCTCGGACAACTAGCCCCAAAAACATTCAGTACTTC
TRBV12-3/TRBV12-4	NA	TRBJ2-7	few	CASSYDFYEQYF	TGTGCCAGCAGTTACGACTTTTACGAGCAGTACTTC
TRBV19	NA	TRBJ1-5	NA	CASTTGRPPPQHF	TGTGCCAGTACCACAGGGCGCCCCCCGCCCCAGCATTTT
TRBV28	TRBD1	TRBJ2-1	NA	CASTTDRKIYNEQFF	TGTGCCAGCACGACGGACAGGAAAATCTACAATGAGCAGTTCTTC
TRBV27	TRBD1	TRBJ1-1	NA	CASHRGQSFDTEAFF	TGTGCCAGCCATCGGGGACAGAGTTTCGACACTGAAGCTTTCTTT
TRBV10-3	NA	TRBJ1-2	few	CATTGNWDYGYTF	TGTGCCACAACAGGGAATTGGGACTATGGCTACACCTTC
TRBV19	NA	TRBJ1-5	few	CASSINSYTTNQPQHF	TGTGCCAGTAGTATAAACAGCTACACTACTAATCAGCCCCAGCATTTT
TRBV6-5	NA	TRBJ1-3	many	CASSYGPGPSGNTIYF	TGTGCCAGCAGTTACGGACCAGGGCCGTCTGGAAACACCATATATTTT
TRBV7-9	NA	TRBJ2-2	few	CASSPYRESATGELFF	TGTGCCAGCAGCCCCTACAGGGAATCCGCTACCGGGGAGCTGTTTTTT
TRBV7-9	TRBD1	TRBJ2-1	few	CASSWGDRDLNEQFF	TGTGCCAGCAGCTGGGGGGACAGGGATCTCAATGAGCAGTTCTTC
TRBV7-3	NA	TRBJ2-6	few	CASSLAGPSSSGANVLTF	TGTGCCAGCAGCTTAGCAGGGCCGTCGAGCTCTGGGGCCAACGTCCTGACTTTC
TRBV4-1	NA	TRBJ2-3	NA	CASSQDPGTGTDTQYF	TGCGCCAGCAGCCAAGATCCAGGAACAGGGACAGATACGCAGTATTTT
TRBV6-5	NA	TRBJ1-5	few	CASSYSFATPQHF	TGTGCCAGCAGTTACTCTTTCGCTACCCCCCAGCATTTT
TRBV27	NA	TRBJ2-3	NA	CASRREGGTDTQYF	TGTGCCAGCAGACGGGAAGGGGGCACAGATACGCAGTATTTT
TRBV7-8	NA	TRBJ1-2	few	CASSLETNYGYTF	TGTGCCAGCAGCTTAGAGACTAACTATGGCTACACCTTC
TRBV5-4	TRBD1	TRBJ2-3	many	CASSSSFRDRVENTQYF	TGTGCCAGCAGCTCCTCGTTCCGGGACAGGGTGGAGAATACGCAGTATTTT
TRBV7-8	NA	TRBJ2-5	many	CASSSAADSQETQYF	TGTGCCAGCAGCTCAGCGGCGGACAGCCAAGAGACCCAGTACTTC
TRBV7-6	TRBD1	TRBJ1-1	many	CASSMTGVWTEAFF	TGTGCCAGCAGCATGACAGGGGTTTGGACTGAAGCTTTCTTT
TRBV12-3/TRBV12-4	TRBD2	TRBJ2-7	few	CASSFSSGTSYDEQYF	TGTGCCAGCAGTTTCTCCTCGGGGACTAGCTACGACGAGCAGTACTTC
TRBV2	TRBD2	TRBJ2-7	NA	CASTLAGGHDEQYF	TGTGCCAGCACCCTAGCGGGGGGGCACGACGAGCAGTACTTC
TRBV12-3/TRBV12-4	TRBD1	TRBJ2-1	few	CASSSPDRGNYNEQFF	TGTGCCAGCAGTTCTCCGGACAGGGGGAACTACAATGAGCAGTTCTTC
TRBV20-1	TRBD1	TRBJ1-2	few	CSARVHAQRTGLVGYTF	TGCAGTGCTAGAGTTCACGCTCAGCGGACAGGACTTGTTGGCTACACCTTC
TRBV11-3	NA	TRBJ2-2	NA	CASSLGDIGELFF	TGTGCCAGCAGCTTAGGTGACATCGGGGAGCTGTTTTTT
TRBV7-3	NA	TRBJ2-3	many	CASSHEGRDTQYF	TGTGCCAGCAGCCACGAGGGGAGAGATACGCAGTATTTT
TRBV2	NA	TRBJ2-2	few	CASSVSGTPNTGELFF	TGTGCCAGCAGTGTCAGCGGGACACCGAACACCGGGGAGCTGTTTTTT
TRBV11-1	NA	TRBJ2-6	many	CASSEAEYGANVLTF	TGTGCCAGCAGCGAAGCTGAATATGGGGCCAACGTCCTGACTTTC
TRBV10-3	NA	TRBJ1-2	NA	CAIRLNYGYTF	TGTGCCATCAGGTTGAACTATGGCTACACCTTC
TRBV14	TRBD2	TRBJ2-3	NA	CASSQENTGGPTDTQYF	TGTGCCAGCAGCCAGGAGAATACGGGGGGGCCCACAGATACGCAGTATTTT
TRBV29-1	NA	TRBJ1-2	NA	CSVESRSRSNYGYTF	TGCAGCGTTGAATCCCGAAGCAGGTCTAACTATGGCTACACCTTC
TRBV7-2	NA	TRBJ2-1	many	CASSYDRNEQFF	TGTGCCAGCAGCTACGACCGCAATGAGCAGTTCTTC